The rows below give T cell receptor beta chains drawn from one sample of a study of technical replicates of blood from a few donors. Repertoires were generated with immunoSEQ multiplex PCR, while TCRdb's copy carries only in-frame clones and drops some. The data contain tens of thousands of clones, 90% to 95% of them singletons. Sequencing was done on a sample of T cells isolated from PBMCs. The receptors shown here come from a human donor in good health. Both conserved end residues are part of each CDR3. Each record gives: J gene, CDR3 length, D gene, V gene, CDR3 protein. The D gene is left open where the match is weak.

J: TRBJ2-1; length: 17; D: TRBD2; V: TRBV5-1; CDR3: CASSSRGGREQWVEQFF
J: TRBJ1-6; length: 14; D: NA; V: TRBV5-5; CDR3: CASSSFRGNSPLHF
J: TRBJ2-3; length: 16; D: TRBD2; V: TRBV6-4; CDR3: CASSDSMAGGTDTQYF
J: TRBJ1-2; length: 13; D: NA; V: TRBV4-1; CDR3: CASSLVGGAAYTF
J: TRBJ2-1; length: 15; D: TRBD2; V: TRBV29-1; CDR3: CSVEGPAGGNNEQFF
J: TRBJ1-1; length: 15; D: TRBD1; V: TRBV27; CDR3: CASSARDRVGTEAFF
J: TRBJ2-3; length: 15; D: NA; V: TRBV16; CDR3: CASSQMSPRADTQYF
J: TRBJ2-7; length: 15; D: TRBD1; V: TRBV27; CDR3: CASSSPGTGDYEQYF
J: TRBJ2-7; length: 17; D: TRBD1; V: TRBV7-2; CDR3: CASSPLAGQGFSYEQYF
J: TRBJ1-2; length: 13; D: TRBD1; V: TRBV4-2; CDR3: CASSRGQGGKFQF
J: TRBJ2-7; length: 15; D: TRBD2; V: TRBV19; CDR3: CASSIGTSGGYEQYF
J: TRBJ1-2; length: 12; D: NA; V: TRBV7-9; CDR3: CASSLHRDGYTF
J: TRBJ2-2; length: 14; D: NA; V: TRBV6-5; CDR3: CASSYYRTIGELFF
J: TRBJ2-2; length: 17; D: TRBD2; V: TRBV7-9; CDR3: CASSGTSGKSNTGELFF
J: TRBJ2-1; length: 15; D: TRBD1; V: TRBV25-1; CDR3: CASSVGAGGWDEQFF
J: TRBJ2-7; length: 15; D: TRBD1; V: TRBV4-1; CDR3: CASSPSGQTTYEQYF
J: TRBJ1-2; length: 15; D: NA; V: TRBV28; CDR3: CASSLDGGPLQGYTF
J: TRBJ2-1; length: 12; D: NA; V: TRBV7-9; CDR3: CASSSGFNEQFF
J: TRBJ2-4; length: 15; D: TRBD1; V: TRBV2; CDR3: CASSEKGAGKNIQYF